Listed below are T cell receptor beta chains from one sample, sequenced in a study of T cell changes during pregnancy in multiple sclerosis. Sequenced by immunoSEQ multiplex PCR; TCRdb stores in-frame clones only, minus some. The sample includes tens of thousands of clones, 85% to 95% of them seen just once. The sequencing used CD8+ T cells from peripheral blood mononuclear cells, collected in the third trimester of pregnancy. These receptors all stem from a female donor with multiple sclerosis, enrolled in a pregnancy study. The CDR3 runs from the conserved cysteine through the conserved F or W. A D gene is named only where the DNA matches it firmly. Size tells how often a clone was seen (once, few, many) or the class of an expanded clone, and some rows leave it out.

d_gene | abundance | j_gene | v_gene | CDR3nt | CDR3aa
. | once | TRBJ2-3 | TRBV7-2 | TGTGCCAGCAGCTTATCTGGCACAGATACGCAGTATTTT | CASSLSGTDTQYF
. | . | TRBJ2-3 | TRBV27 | TGTGCCAGCAGTTTAGAGGCAGATACGCAGTATTTT | CASSLEADTQYF
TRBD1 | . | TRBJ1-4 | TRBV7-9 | TGTGCCAGCAGCTATCCGACAGGGGAAGAAAAACTGTTTTTT | CASSYPTGEEKLFF
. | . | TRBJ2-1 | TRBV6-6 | TGTGCCAGCAGCCTGCGCTACCACAATGAGCAGTTCTTC | CASSLRYHNEQFF
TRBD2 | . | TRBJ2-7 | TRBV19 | TGTGCCAGTAGTTACGGGACTAGCGGGGACGTGCACTTC | CASSYGTSGDVHF
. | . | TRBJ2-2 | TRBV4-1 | TGCGCCAGCAGCCAAGAAGTGTCGTGGCTAAGCGGGTCGAACACCGGGGAGCTGTTTTTT | CASSQEVSWLSGSNTGELFF
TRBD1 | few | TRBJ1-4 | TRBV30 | TGTGCCTGGAGTGCTACACAGGGGCTCAAGGAAAAACTGTTTTTT | CAWSATQGLKEKLFF
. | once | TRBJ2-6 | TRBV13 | TGTGCCAGCAGCCCCGGTTTGGGCCCCCCGGCCAACGTCCTGACTTTC | CASSPGLGPPANVLTF
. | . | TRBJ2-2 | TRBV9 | TGTGCCAGCACCTTTGAGCCCCCCGGGGAGCTGTTTTTT | CASTFEPPGELFF
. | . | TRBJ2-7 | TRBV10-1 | TGCGCCAGCAGCGAGGCAGGGTACGAGCAGTACTTC | CASSEAGYEQYF
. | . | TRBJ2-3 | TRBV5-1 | TGCGCCAGCAGCTCCCCGGTTTCAAACTTCCGGTGGAGCACAGATACGCAGTATTTT | CASSSPVSNFRWSTDTQYF
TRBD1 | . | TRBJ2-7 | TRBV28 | TGTGCCAGCAGTTTACCTCTGGACAGGGAATCATCCTACGAGCAGTACTTC | CASSLPLDRESSYEQYF
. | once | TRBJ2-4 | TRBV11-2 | TGTGCCAGCAGCCTGGCCAGGTTAGCCAAAAACATTCAGTACTTC | CASSLARLAKNIQYF
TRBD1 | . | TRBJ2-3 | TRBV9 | TGTGCCAGCAGCGTAGGACAGGGTTTGGATACGCAGTATTTT | CASSVGQGLDTQYF
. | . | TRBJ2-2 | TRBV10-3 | TGTGCCATCAGTGAGTCGGGCAGGGAGGTCACCGGGGAGCTGTTTTTT | CAISESGREVTGELFF
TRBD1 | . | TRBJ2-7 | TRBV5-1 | TGCGCCAGCAGCTTGAAACTAAGGGACAGGGGCACCTACGAGCAGTACTTC | CASSLKLRDRGTYEQYF
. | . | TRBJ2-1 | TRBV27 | TGTGCCAGCACTTCTCTGGCCCCCAATGAGCAGTTCTTC | CASTSLAPNEQFF
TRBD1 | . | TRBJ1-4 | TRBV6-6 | TGTGCCAGCAGTTACTCGACAGGGGGAACGGAAAAACTGTTTTTT | CASSYSTGGTEKLFF
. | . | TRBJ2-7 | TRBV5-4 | TGTGCCAGCCCGCGAAAAAGCGGAATCTCCTACGAGCAGTACTTC | CASPRKSGISYEQYF
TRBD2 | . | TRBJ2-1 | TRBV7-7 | TGTGCCAGCAGCTTTCAAGCGGGGAGCAATGAGCAGTTCTTC | CASSFQAGSNEQFF
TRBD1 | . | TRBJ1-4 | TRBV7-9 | TGTGCCAGCAGCGGTACAGGGGGGGCAACTAATGAAAAACTGTTTTTT | CASSGTGGATNEKLFF
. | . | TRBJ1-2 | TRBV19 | TGTGCCAGTAGCCCAGGGGCCTACTATGGCTACACCTTC | CASSPGAYYGYTF
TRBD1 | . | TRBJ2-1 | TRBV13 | TGTGCCAGCAGCCCCAGGGGGCGTCGGAATGAGCAGTTCTTC | CASSPRGRRNEQFF
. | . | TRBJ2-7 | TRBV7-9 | TGTGCCAGCAGGGGTACGGGACACGGCTACGAGCAGTACTTC | CASRGTGHGYEQYF
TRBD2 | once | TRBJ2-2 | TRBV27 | TGTGCCAGCACGGGACTAGGGACCGGGGAGCTGTTTTTT | CASTGLGTGELFF
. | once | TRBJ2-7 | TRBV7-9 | TGTGCCAGCAGCCGAGGCCGGGGGAGAACATACGAGCAGTACTTC | CASSRGRGRTYEQYF
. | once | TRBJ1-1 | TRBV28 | TGTGCCAGCACCCAAGAGGGGGGGTGGACTGAAGCTTTCTTT | CASTQEGGWTEAFF
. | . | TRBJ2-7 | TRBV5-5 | TGTGCCAGCAGGCGAGTCGCAGGGCTGGGTGACGAGCAGTACTTC | CASRRVAGLGDEQYF
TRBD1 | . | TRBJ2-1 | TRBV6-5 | TGTGCCAGCAGTTACTCTGGGGGACAGGTGTACAATGAGCAGTTCTTC | CASSYSGGQVYNEQFF
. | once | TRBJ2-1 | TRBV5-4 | TGTGCCAGCAGCTTGGATGGGTTCAGGGCGAGCTCCTACAATGAGCAGTTCTTC | CASSLDGFRASSYNEQFF
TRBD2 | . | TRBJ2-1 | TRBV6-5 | TGTGCCAGCGGGCTAATAGCGGGGTCGCTAGAGCAGTTCTTC | CASGLIAGSLEQFF
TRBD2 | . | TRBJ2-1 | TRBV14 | TGTGCCAGCGCCCAGGACCAACTAGCGGGGTACTATGAGCAGTTCTTC | CASAQDQLAGYYEQFF
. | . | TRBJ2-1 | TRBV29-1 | TGCAGCGTTGAAGGGTGGGGCTTATTGAGCTCCTACAATGAGCAGTTCTTC | CSVEGWGLLSSYNEQFF
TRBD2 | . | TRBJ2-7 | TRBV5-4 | TGTGCCAGCAGCAACCCCGGGACTAGCGGAACCTACGAGCAGTACTTC | CASSNPGTSGTYEQYF
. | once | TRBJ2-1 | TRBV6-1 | TGTGCCAGCAGACCAAACTCCATCCAGCAGTTCTTC | CASRPNSIQQFF
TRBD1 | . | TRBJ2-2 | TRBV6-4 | TGTGCCAGCAGACAGGGGGAAACCGGGGAGCTGTTTTTT | CASRQGETGELFF
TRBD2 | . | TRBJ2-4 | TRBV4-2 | TGTGCCAGCAGCCAAGCTCTCCAGCGGGAGTTCGGAAACATTCAGTACTTC | CASSQALQREFGNIQYF
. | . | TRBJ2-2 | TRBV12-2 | TGTGCAAGGTTCAACCCCCACGGGGCCGGGGAGCTGTTTTTT | CARFNPHGAGELFF
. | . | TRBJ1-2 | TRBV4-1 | TGCGCCAGCAGCCAAGACACGTGGTTAGAAGCTAACTATGGCTACACCTTC | CASSQDTWLEANYGYTF
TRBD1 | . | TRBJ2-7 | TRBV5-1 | TGCGCCAGCAGCCCAGGGGACAGCTCCTACGAGCAGTACTTC | CASSPGDSSYEQYF